Sequencing of this T cell receptor (beta chain) was carried out in a study of blood T cell repertoires in COVID-19. The wider study: Nucleic acid was either cDNA or gDNA, and it came from T cells, B-cell-depleted T cells, or PBMCs.

Generated by immunoSEQ multiplex PCR, the TCRdb table keeps only in-frame clones and is missing some. The sample includes under 200,000 clones, approximately 80% of them seen just once. V dropped 5 bases and J dropped 0 bases, with 10 bases sitting between them. The CDR3 runs to 15 residues. Germline V CDR1 and CDR2: SGHTA, FQGNSA. This sequence joins TRBV7-2 and TRBJ2-2; possibly TRBD1 for D (6 bases). This sequence originates from a woman aged 60-75 years with acute or convalescent COVID-19. The sequenced sample consisted of peripheral blood. In DNA, the CDR3 is TGTGCCAGCAGCCGCGGACAGCCGAACACCGGGGAGCTGTTTTTT. This translates into CASSRGQPNTGELFF.